This T cell receptor (beta chain) was found in a study of post-analysis software for immune sequencing data. Whole-study context: Included among the disease courses, which were recorded for the cohort, were relapsing-remitting, secondary progressive and progressive-relapsing multiple sclerosis. Points from the study as a whole: TRBV5-6, TRBV5-1 and TRBV20-1 were among several TRBV segments more frequent in patients than controls. Samples made in the same batch grouped tightly together by F measure. Comparison with controls showed significantly lower normalized Chao1 diversity in multiple sclerosis patients.

With respect to this clonotype: Its matching antigen is unknown. A read error may account for a junction end that differs from germline.

The TCR beta cDNA libraries contained unique molecular identifiers. Starting from about 0.98 to 11 million T cells, the study yielded 460,000 or so cDNA molecules. MiXCR, run by TCRdb on the PCR reads, gives a single entry per CDR3 protein. Among 350,000 to 450,000 distinct CDR3 sequences, 30% to 40% were seen once, and the ten largest hold under 9%. Germline loops: CDR1 SGHAT, CDR2 FQNNGV. This CDR3 spans 11 amino acids. This sequence was found in a girl between 2 and 10 years old with multiple sclerosis. The chain couples TRBV11-2 to TRBJ2-1, with a possible D match to TRBD2 (6 bases). Input material: blood. CDR3 in DNA: TGTGTCAGCACCTCGTGGGGGGTGCAGTTCTTC. This sequence encodes CVSTSWGVQFF.